This T cell receptor (beta chain) is from a study of preoperative IRX-2 immunotherapy in early breast cancer (dated by TCRdb to 2018 to 2020). The CDR3 contains 14 residues, cysteine and phenylalanine counted. This entry keeps only the CDR3 DNA: 42 bases, framed from base 1. Deletion took 4 bases off V and 5 bases off J, with a span of 12 bases between the germline ends. According to the germline V gene, CDR1 reads MNHGY and CDR2 reads SAAAGT. The library relied on the immunoSEQ multiplex PCR assay. TCRdb re-hosts the immuneACCESS table, in-frame sequences only. Its copies lack some clones; in the studies checked, an unresolved V gene accounts for under half of them, and the cause for the rest is not known. The sample has about 3,900 clones on record, roughly two thirds of them singletons. About 16% of the sample belongs to the ten largest clones. A note on this clone: This clone's antigen is unknown. It has no much larger one-base neighbor in the sample; base qualities were not kept.

This sample's treatment or condition label indicates: preoperative locoregional IRX-2 cytokine immunotherapy. The samples were obtained from a phase Ib study that tested preoperative, locoregional IRX-2 cytokine immunotherapy designed to prime immune responses. Donors were patients with early-stage breast cancer who received IRX-2 before surgery. This clonotype was obtained from a human donor with breast cancer. Sample: tumor tissue, taken after IRX-2 immunotherapy. Rearrangement joined TRBV6-8 to TRBJ2-1; too little of a D gene remains to name it. At the DNA level, the sequence is TGTGCCAGCAGTTGGGGATTAGACCACAATGAGCAGTTCTTC. Its coded protein is CASSWGLDHNEQFF.